The clone carrying this T cell receptor beta chain was observed once. The record originates from a study of chronic HIV infection and antiretroviral therapy. TCRdb reanalysed the 5' RACE reads using MiXCR and keeps one entry per CDR3 protein. The sample includes about 48,000 distinct CDR3 sequences, roughly 19% seen only once; the top ten take approximately 2.5%. With 5 bases removed from V and 0 bases from J, the gap between germline ends came to 11 bases. This CDR3 contains 15 residues. Germline V CDR1 and CDR2: SGHAT, FQNNGV. This chain uses TRBV11-2 with TRBJ2-1, with unresolved D. The sequencing sample was made of peripheral blood. The source of this sequence is an adult who had HIV and had not received antiretroviral therapy, or was an uninfected healthy control (not recorded which). The DNA for the CDR3 is TGTGCCAGCAGCCCCCGTTCAATCTCCTACAATGAGCAGTTCTTC. Translation gives CASSPRSISYNEQFF. The whole variable domain, filled in from reference TRBV11-2 and TRBJ2-1, reads EAGVAQSPRYKIIEKRQSVAFWCNPISGHATLYWYQQILGQGPKLLIQFQNNGVVDDSQLPKDRFSAERLKGVDSTLKIQPAKLEDSAVYLCASSPRSISYNEQFFGPGTRLTVL.